This TCR beta chain was recorded in a study of T cell repertoires in cytomegalovirus infection. TCRdb re-called the reads with MiXCR, one entry per CDR3 protein. Of about 890,000 distinct CDR3 sequences listed, roughly 30% were seen once; the top ten hold around an eighth. About this clonotype: Its antigen is unidentified. This clone may be a read error of a much larger clone one base away.

Study-wide points: Clonotypes of TCR beta that were HLA-C-restricted and CMV-specific dominated the ex vivo response.

With V trimmed by 1 base and J by 1 base, 3 bases remained unmatched. The CDR3 loop spans 15 amino acids. Germline V gene data show CDR1 as MNHNY and CDR2 as SVGAGI (reference sequence). The TCR comes from a human donor in good health (CMV status not recorded). Some clones in this sample may be carry-over from other donors' samples. The specimen was cultured CD8+ T cells from PBMCs, collected from culture after CMV antigen stimulation. The V gene is TRBV6-6, the J gene TRBJ1-1; 7 positions match TRBD1. The CDR3 DNA reads TGTGCCAGCAGTTACTGGAACAGGGGGAACACTGAAGCTTTCTTT. Protein product: CASSYWNRGNTEAFF.